This T cell receptor beta chain was obtained from a study of blood T cell repertoires in COVID-19. Produced via immunoSEQ multiplex PCR; TCRdb's table is partial and in-frame only. There are roughly 130,000 clones in the sample; about four fifths occur only once, and under 20% lies in the top ten. The source material was peripheral blood. The sequence was obtained from a man in his sixties with active or convalescent COVID-19.

The CDR3 loop is CASSPQGENTEAFF. The DNA of the CDR3 is TGTGCCAGCTCACCCCAGGGGGAGAACACTGAAGCTTTCTTT. V usage is TRBV18 and J usage is TRBJ1-1; 7 nucleotides match TRBD1. The CDR3 extends over 14 amino acids. The V gene's germline CDR1 is KGHSH and CDR2 LQKENI. Germline trimming cut 3 bases from V and 1 base from J; bases unmatched to any gene: 2.